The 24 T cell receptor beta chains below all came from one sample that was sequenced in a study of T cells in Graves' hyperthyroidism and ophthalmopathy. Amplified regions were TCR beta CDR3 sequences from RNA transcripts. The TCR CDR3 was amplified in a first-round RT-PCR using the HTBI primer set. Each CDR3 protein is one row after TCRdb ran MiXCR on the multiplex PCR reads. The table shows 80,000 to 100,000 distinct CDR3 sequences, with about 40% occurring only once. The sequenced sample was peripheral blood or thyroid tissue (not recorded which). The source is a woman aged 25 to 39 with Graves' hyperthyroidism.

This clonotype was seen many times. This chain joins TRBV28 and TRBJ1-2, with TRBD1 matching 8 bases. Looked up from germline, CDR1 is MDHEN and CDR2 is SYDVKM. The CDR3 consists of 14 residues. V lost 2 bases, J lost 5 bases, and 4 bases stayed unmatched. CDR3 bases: TGTGCCAGCAGTTTAGGGACAGGTTCTTATGGCTACACCTTC. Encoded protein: CASSLGTGSYGYTF.

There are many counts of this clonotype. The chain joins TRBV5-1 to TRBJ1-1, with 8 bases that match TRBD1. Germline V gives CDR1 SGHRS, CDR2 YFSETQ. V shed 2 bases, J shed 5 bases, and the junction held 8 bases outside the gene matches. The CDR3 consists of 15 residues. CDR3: CASSFRTGKGTEAFF. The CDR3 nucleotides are TGCGCCAGCAGCTTCCGGACAGGGAAGGGGACTGAAGCTTTCTTT.

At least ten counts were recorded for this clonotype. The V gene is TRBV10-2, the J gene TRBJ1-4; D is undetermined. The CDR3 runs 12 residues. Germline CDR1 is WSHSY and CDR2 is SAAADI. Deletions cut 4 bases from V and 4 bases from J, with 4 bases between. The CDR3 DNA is TGCGCCAGCAGTGGAATTAATGAAAAACTGTTTTTT. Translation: CASSGINEKLFF.

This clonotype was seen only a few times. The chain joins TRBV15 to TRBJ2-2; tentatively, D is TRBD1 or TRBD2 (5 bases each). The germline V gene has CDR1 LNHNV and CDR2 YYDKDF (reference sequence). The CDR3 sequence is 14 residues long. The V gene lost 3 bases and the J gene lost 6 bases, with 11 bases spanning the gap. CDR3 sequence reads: CATSSQGTSGELFF. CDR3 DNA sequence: TGTGCCACCAGCAGCCAAGGGACCTCCGGGGAGCTGTTTTTT. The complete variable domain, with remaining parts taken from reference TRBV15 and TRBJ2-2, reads DAMVIQNPRYQVTQFGKPVTLSCSQTLNHNVMYWYQQKSSQAPKLLFHYYDKDFNNEADTPDNFQSRRPNTSFCFLDIRSPGLGDTAMYLCATSSQGTSGELFFGEGSRLTVL.

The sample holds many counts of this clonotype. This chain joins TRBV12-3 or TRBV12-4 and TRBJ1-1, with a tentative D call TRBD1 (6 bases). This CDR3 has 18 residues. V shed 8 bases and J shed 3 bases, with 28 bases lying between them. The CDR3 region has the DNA TGTGCCAGCTCCCTCGAGTGGGGGCGCCGGGGTTGGGACACTGAAGCTTTCTTT. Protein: CASSLEWGRRGWDTEAFF.

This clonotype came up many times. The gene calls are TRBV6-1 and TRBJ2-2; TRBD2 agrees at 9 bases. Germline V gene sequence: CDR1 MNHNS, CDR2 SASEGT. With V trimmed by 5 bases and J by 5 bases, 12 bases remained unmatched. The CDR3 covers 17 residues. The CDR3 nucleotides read TGTGCCAGCAGTCGACCCGTAGCGGGAGTGAATACCGGGGAGCTGTTTTTT. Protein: CASSRPVAGVNTGELFF.

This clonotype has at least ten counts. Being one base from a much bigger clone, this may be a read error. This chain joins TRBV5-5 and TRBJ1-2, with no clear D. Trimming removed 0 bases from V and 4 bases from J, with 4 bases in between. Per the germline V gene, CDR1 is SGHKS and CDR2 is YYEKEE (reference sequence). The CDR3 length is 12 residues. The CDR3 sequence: CASSLAAYGYTF. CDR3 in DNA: TGTGCCAGCAGCTTGGCCGCCTATGGCTACACCTTC.

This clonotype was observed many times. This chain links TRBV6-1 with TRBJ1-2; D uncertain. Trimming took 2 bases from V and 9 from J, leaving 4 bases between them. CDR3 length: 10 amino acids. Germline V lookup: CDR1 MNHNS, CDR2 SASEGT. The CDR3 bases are TGTGCCAGCAGTGAAATGAGCTACACCTTC. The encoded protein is CASSEMSYTF.

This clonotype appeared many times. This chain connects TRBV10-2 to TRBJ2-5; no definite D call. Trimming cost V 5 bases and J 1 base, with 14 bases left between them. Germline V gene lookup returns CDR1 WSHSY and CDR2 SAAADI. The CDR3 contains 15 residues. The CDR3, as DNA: TGCGCCAGCAGTCCCCCGTGGGCAGGCCAAGAGACCCAGTACTTC. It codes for CASSPPWAGQETQYF.

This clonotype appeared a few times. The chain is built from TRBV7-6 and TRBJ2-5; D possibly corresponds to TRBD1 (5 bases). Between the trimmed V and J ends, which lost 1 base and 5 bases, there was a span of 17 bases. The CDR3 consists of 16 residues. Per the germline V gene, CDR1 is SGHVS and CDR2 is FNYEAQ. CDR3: CASSLEGRATGETQYF. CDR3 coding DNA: TGTGCCAGCAGCTTAGAGGGCAGGGCCACCGGGGAGACCCAGTACTTC.

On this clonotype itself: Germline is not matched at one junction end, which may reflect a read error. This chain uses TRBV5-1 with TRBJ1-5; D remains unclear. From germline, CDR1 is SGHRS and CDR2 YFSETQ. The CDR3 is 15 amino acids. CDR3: CASSEGTGSNQPQHF. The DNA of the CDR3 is TGCGCCAGCTCTGAGGGCACTGGTAGCAATCAGCCCCAGCACTTT.

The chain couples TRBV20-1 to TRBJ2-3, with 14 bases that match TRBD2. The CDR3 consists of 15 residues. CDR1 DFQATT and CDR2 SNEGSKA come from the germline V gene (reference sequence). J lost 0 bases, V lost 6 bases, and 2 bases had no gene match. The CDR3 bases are TGCAGTGCGGGACTAGCGGGAGATAGCACAGATACGCAGTATTTT. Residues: CSAGLAGDSTDTQYF.

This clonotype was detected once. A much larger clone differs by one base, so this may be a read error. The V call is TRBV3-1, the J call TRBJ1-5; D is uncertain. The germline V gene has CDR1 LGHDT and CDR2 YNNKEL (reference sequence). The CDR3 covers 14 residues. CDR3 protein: CARSQSTDVQPQHF. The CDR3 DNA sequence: TGTGCCCGCAGCCAAAGTACAGATGTTCAGCCCCAGCATTTT.

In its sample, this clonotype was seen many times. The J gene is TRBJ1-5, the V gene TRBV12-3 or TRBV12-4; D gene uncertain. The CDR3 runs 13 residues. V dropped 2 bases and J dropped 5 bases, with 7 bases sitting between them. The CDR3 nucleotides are TGTGCCAGCAGTTTAAGGAGGCATCAGCCCCAGCATTTT. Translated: CASSLRRHQPQHF.

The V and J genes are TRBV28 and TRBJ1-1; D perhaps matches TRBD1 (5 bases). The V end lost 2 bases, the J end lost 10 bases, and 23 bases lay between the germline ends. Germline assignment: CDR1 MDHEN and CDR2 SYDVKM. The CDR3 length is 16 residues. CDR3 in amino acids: CASSLSEGRAGLGAFF. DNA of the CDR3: TGTGCCAGCAGTTTAAGCGAGGGCAGGGCGGGTCTAGGAGCTTTCTTT.

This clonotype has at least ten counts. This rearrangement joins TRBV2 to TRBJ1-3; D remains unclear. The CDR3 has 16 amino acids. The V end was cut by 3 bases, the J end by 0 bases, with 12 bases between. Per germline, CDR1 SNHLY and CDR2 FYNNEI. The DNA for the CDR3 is TGTGCCAGCAGTGAGTTCAACCCTTCCTCTGGAAACACCATATATTTT. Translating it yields CASSEFNPSSGNTIYF.

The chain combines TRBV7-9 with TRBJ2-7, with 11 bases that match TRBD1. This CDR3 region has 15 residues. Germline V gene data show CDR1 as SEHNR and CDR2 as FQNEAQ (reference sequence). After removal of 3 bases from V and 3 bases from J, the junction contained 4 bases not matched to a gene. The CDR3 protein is CASSLTGTGGYEQYF. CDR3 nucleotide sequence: TGTGCCAGCAGCTTGACCGGGACAGGGGGCTACGAGCAGTACTTC.

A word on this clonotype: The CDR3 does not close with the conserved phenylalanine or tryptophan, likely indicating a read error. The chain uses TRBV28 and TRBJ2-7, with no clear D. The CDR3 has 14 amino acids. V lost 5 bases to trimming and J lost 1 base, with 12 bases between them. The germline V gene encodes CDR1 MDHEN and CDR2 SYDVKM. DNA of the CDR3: TGTGCCAGCAGTATTCAACCCCTTTCCTACGAGCAGTACCTC. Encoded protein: CASSIQPLSYEQYL.

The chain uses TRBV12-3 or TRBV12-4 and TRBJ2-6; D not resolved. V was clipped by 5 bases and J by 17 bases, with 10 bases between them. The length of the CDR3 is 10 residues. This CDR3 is CASSLKVMTF. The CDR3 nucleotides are TGTGCCAGCAGTCTAAAGGTCATGACTTTC.

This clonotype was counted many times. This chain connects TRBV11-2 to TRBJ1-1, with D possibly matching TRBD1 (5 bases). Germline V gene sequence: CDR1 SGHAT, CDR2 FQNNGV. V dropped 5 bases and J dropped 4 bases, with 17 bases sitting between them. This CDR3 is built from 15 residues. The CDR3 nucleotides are TGTGCCAGCAGCCTCGGGACTTTCGGGGGCACTGAAGCTTTCTTT. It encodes CASSLGTFGGTEAFF.

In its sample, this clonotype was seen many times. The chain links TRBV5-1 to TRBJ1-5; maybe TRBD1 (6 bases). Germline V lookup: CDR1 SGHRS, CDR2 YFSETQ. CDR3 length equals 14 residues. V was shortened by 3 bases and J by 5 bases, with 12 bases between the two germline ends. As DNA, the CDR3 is TGCGCCAGCAGCTCAGGGGCCCTTGATCAGCCCCAGCATTTT. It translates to CASSSGALDQPQHF.

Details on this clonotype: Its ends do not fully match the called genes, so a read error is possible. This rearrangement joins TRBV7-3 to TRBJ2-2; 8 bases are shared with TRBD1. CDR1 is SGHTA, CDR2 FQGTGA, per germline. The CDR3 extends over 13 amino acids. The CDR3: CASSWDRSGELSF. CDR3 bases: TGTGCCAGCAGCTGGGACAGGTCTGGGGAGCTGTCTTTT.

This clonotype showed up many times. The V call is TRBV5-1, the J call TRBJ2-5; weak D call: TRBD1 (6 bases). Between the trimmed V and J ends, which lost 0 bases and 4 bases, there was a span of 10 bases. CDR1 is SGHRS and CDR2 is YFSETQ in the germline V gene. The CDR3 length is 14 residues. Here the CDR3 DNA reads TGCGCCAGCAGCTTGGGTGGGGGCGGAGAGACCCAGTACTTC. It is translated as CASSLGGGGETQYF.

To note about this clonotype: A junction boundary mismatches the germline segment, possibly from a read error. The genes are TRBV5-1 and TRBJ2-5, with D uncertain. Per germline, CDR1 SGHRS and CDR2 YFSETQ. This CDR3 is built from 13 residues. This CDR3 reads CASSGNHQEAQYF. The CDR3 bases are TGCGCCAGCAGCGGGAATCACCAAGAGGCCCAGTACTTC.